The 17 T cell receptor beta chains below were found in one sample sequenced in a study of cytomegalovirus exposure and HLA in healthy donors. Clones were sequenced by immunoSEQ multiplex PCR, and TCRdb holds only the in-frame ones, with some missing. The sample holds 200,000 or so clones; approximately 87% are singletons and the top ten take roughly 5.5%. Sequenced sample: PBMCs. The receptors here all came from a woman younger than 30 in good health and CMV-seronegative.

The CDR3 loop reads CASSFGTGPGNTIYF. CDR3 DNA sequence: TGTGCCAGCAGCTTCGGGACAGGGCCTGGAAACACCATATATTTT. The chain joins TRBV5-6 to TRBJ1-3; 9 bases map to TRBD1. Trimming cost V 2 bases and J 2 bases; bases outside gene matches: 2. Per germline, CDR1 SGHDT and CDR2 YYEEEE. The CDR3 contains 15 residues.

The chain has TRBV6-5 and TRBJ2-6; weak D call: TRBD1 (5 bases). V lost 6 bases and J lost 2, with 11 bases in between. The length of the CDR3 is 15 residues. CDR1 and CDR2 (germline): MNHEY, SVGAGI. CDR3 in DNA: TGTGCCAGCAGCCAGCAAGGGGCTGGGGCCAACGTCCTGACTTTC. Amino acids: CASSQQGAGANVLTF.

This clone was picked up a small number of times. The gene calls are TRBV6-4 and TRBJ2-1; 7 bases are a match to TRBD2. This CDR3 contains 16 residues. CDR1 and CDR2 (germline): MRHNA, SNTAGT. V lost 3 bases and J lost 2; bases outside the gene matches: 7. The CDR3 DNA reads as TGTGCCAGCAGTGAGTCCCCTAGCGGTGCCTACAATGAGCAGTTCTTC. It encodes CASSESPSGAYNEQFF.

The chain joins TRBV5-6 to TRBJ2-1; D is perhaps TRBD2 (6 bases). Between the trimmed V and J ends, which lost 1 base and 2 bases, there was a span of 10 bases. The CDR3 has 15 amino acids. The V gene's germline CDR1 is SGHDT and CDR2 YYEEEE. The CDR3 spells CASSLTAGTYNEQFF. The CDR3 region has the DNA TGTGCCAGCAGCTTGACGGCGGGGACCTACAATGAGCAGTTCTTC.

CDR3 sequence (DNA): TGTGCCAGTAGTATTTCGGTCAAGGGGGACACTGAAGCTTTCTTT. It translates to CASSISVKGDTEAFF. The rearrangement joins TRBV19 to TRBJ1-1, with D perhaps matching TRBD1 (6 bases). V gave up 3 bases and J gave up 3 bases, with 14 bases separating them. Per germline, CDR1 LNHDA and CDR2 SQIVND (reference sequence). The CDR3 has 15 amino acids.

The genes are TRBV19 and TRBJ2-1, with D hard to call. The ends were cut back, 4 bases at V and 2 bases at J, with 6 bases in the middle. Germline CDR1 reads LNHDA; CDR2 reads SQIVND (reference sequence). This CDR3 region has 13 residues. The CDR3 protein is CASSSWTYNEQFF. The CDR3 DNA is TGTGCCAGTAGTAGTTGGACCTACAATGAGCAGTTCTTC. Drawing the rest from reference TRBV19 and TRBJ2-1, the complete variable domain is DGGITQSPKYLFRKEGQNVTLSCEQNLNHDAMYWYRQDPGQGLRLIYYSQIVNDFQKGDIAEGYSVSREKKESFPLTVTSAQKNPTAFYLCASSSWTYNEQFFGPGTRLTVL.

This chain joins TRBV5-1 and TRBJ1-5; D remains unclear. The CDR3 contains 15 residues. Germline CDR1 is SGHRS and CDR2 is YFSETQ. V lost 2 bases to trimming and J lost 2 bases, with 11 bases between them. The CDR3 here is CASSFGELGNQPQHF. In nucleotides, the CDR3 is TGCGCCAGCAGCTTCGGGGAGTTGGGCAATCAGCCCCAGCATTTT.

The chain couples TRBV6-4 to TRBJ2-1; the D gene could be TRBD1 or TRBD2 (6 bases each). V gave up 5 bases and J gave up 5 bases, with 10 bases separating them. Germline V gene data show CDR1 as MRHNA and CDR2 as SNTAGT. This CDR3 is built from 13 residues. CDR3 protein: CASSRGPHNEQFF. CDR3 bases: TGTGCCAGCAGTCGGGGGCCTCACAATGAGCAGTTCTTC.

The rearrangement joins TRBV10-3 to TRBJ2-5; 10 bases agree with TRBD2. This CDR3 spans 14 amino acids. Unmatched junction bases numbered 5, after V lost 6 bases and J lost 4 bases. The V gene's germline CDR1 is ENHRY and CDR2 SYGVKD. As DNA, the CDR3 is TGTGCCATCAGCCCCTTAGCGGGAGGAGAGACCCAGTACTTC. Translating gives CAISPLAGGETQYF.

In this sample, this clone turned up once. The rearrangement uses TRBV29-1 and TRBJ2-7; 11 nucleotides align to TRBD1. This CDR3 is built from 13 residues. V lost 6 bases to trimming and J lost 6 bases; unmatched junction nucleotides: 7. The germline CDR1 and CDR2 sequences are SQVTM and ANQGSEA. The CDR3 loop is CSVRTGGPGEQYF. As DNA, the CDR3 is TGCAGCGTGAGGACAGGGGGCCCCGGCGAGCAGTACTTC.

V gene TRBV5-8 combines with J gene TRBJ2-5; TRBD2 matches 12 bases. Trimming at V came to 4 bases and at J to 4 bases, leaving 8 bases not matched to a gene. The germline gives CDR1 SGHTS, CDR2 YDEGEE. The CDR3 is 16 residues long. Here the CDR3 DNA reads TGTGCCAGCAGCCGCCGGACTAGCGGGACCAGAGAGACCCAGTACTTC. Encoded protein: CASSRRTSGTRETQYF.

This clone appeared a few times. The chain employs TRBV6-1 and TRBJ2-7, with 7 nucleotides matching TRBD1. J gave up 3 bases and V 7 bases, and 6 bases lay outside the gene matches. CDR3 size: 13 residues. Germline V lookup: CDR1 MNHNS, CDR2 SASEGT. CDR3 bases: TGTGCCAGCACCCGGGACAGAGACTACGAGCAGTACTTC. It translates to CASTRDRDYEQYF.

In this sample, this clone turned up a few times. The chain joins TRBV11-2 to TRBJ1-2, with a possible D match to TRBD1 (6 bases). V was cut by 5 bases and J by 2 bases, with 9 bases left in between. CDR3 length equals 13 residues. Per germline, CDR1 SGHAT and CDR2 FQNNGV. Here the CDR3 reads CASSPGQNYGYTF. CDR3 bases: TGTGCCAGCAGCCCGGGACAAAACTATGGCTACACCTTC. Drawing the rest from reference TRBV11-2 and TRBJ1-2, the complete variable domain is EAGVAQSPRYKIIEKRQSVAFWCNPISGHATLYWYQQILGQGPKLLIQFQNNGVVDDSQLPKDRFSAERLKGVDSTLKIQPAKLEDSAVYLCASSPGQNYGYTFGSGTRLTVV.

The gene calls are TRBV30 and TRBJ1-1, with unresolved D. V was shortened by 3 bases and J by 8 bases, with 13 bases between the two germline ends. From germline, CDR1 is GTSNPN and CDR2 SVGIG (reference sequence). This CDR3 has 12 amino acids. The DNA of the CDR3 is TGTGCCTGGAGCTCGAGTCTAACAGAAGCTTTCTTT. This codes for CAWSSSLTEAFF.

The chain links TRBV2 to TRBJ1-1; 7 nucleotides agree with TRBD1. V lost 8 bases, J lost 0 bases, and 9 bases stayed unmatched. CDR1 is SNHLY and CDR2 is FYNNEI in the germline V gene. This CDR3 contains 15 residues. CDR3 region: CASEGDRNLNTEAFF. As DNA, the CDR3 is TGTGCCAGCGAAGGGGACAGAAACTTGAACACTGAAGCTTTCTTT.

The J gene is TRBJ1-4, the V gene TRBV4-1; D is undetermined. The CDR3 runs 15 residues. Between the trimmed V and J ends, which lost 0 bases and 8 bases, there was a span of 13 bases. Germline lookup yields CDR1 MGHRA and CDR2 YSYEKL. The CDR3 region is CASSQDLDQNEKLFF. The CDR3 DNA reads as TGCGCCAGCAGCCAAGATTTGGACCAAAACGAAAAACTGTTTTTT.

The sample holds a few counts of this clone. The rearrangement uses TRBV12-2 and TRBJ2-1. TRBV12-2 represents a pseudogene. The CDR3 consists of 13 residues. The CDR3 DNA sequence: TGTGCAAGTCGCGGGGTGTCCTACAATGAGCAGTTCTTC. Protein product: CASRGVSYNEQFF.